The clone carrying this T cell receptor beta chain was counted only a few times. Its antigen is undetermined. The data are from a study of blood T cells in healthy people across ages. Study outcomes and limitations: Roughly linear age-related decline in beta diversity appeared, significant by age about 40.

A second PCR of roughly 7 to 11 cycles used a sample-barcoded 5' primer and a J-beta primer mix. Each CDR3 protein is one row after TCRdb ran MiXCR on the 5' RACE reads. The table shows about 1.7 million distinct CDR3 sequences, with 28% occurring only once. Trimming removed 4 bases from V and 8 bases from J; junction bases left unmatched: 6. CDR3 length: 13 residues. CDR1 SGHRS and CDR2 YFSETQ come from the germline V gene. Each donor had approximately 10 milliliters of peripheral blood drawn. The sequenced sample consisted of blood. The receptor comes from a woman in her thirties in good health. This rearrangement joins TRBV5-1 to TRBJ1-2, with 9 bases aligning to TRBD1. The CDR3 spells CASSKGQGEGYTF. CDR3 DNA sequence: TGCGCCAGCAGCAAGGGACAGGGCGAAGGCTACACCTTC.